What follows are 3 T cell receptor beta chains derived from one specimen sequenced in a study of blood T cell repertoires in COVID-19. The protocol was immunoSEQ multiplex PCR, while the TCRdb copy is restricted to in-frame clones and leaves out a portion. The data contain 130,000 or so clones, around nine tenths of them seen just once; the ten biggest clones take up approximately 4.5%. Material: peripheral blood. The receptor source for this set is a man between 60 and 75 years old with COVID-19, enrolled during active disease.

The chain uses TRBV5-1 and TRBJ1-1; D gene unclear. V was trimmed by 0 bases and J by 1 base, leaving 7 bases between them. Germline V gene lookup returns CDR1 SGHRS and CDR2 YFSETQ. The CDR3 has 14 amino acids. CDR3 residues: CASSLGHSNTEAFF. The CDR3 DNA is TGCGCCAGCAGCTTGGGACACTCGAACACTGAAGCTTTCTTT. The entire variable domain, with the rest obtained from reference TRBV5-1 and TRBJ1-1, is as follows: KAGVTQTPRYLIKTRGQQVTLSCSPISGHRSVSWYQQTPGQGLQFLFEYFSETQRNKGNFPGRFSGRQFSNSRSEMNVSTLELGDSALYLCASSLGHSNTEAFFGQGTRLTVV.

The chain is built from TRBV7-9 and TRBJ2-3; D is unresolved. The V end lost 4 bases, the J end lost 2 bases, and 10 bases lay between the germline ends. This CDR3 contains 14 residues. CDR1 is SEHNR and CDR2 is FQNEAQ in the germline V gene (reference sequence). The CDR3 DNA is TGTGCCAGCAGCTCCCTAGTACCCACAGATACGCAGTATTTT. Its translation: CASSSLVPTDTQYF.

The chain recombines TRBV5-1 with TRBJ2-3; 9 positions agree with TRBD1. This CDR3 is 16 amino acids long. The trim removed 4 bases at V and 0 bases at J, leaving 6 bases unmatched. Germline V gives CDR1 SGHRS, CDR2 YFSETQ. The CDR3 DNA reads TGCGCCAGCAGCGCGGGACAGGGTGGGAGCACAGATACGCAGTATTTT. Protein sequence: CASSAGQGGSTDTQYF.